This is a list of T cell receptor beta chains from one sample in a study of graft-versus-host responses after intestinal transplantation. Measured with immunoSEQ multiplex PCR; TCRdb has only the in-frame clones, and not every one. The sample records about 64,000 clones, over 90% being singletons. These TCRs are of unknown antigen specificity. Sample: unstimulated CD8+ T cells sorted from spleen or lymph node cells, taken before transplant. These receptors were obtained from a human donor who was the organ donor for an intestinal transplant. CDR3s include the opening cysteine and the closing phenylalanine or tryptophan. Each record gives: J gene, clone size, D gene, V gene, CDR3 DNA, CDR3 protein. A D gene is named only where the DNA matches it firmly. The size entry is marked missing in some rows and otherwise reads once, few, many or a size class.

j_gene: TRBJ2-3; abundance: .; d_gene: .; v_gene: TRBV16; CDR3nt: TGTGCCAGCAGCCTCTGGGACTTTCCAGATACGCAGTATTTT; CDR3aa: CASSLWDFPDTQYF
j_gene: TRBJ2-5; abundance: .; d_gene: TRBD2; v_gene: TRBV7-2; CDR3nt: TGTGCCAGCAGGGCTAGCGGTCAAGAGACCCAGTACTTC; CDR3aa: CASRASGQETQYF
j_gene: TRBJ1-2; abundance: .; d_gene: TRBD1; v_gene: TRBV9; CDR3nt: TGTGCCAGCAGCCCTGGACAGGGCCACTATGGCTACACCTTC; CDR3aa: CASSPGQGHYGYTF
j_gene: TRBJ2-2; abundance: .; d_gene: .; v_gene: TRBV13; CDR3nt: TGTGCCAGCAGCTTATTCGGGAGCACCGGGGAGCTGTTTTTT; CDR3aa: CASSLFGSTGELFF
j_gene: TRBJ2-2; abundance: .; d_gene: .; v_gene: TRBV30; CDR3nt: TGTGCCTGGAGTCGGAGGGAGACCGGGGAGCTGTTTTTT; CDR3aa: CAWSRRETGELFF
j_gene: TRBJ1-1; abundance: once; d_gene: .; v_gene: TRBV6-5; CDR3nt: TGTGCCAGCAGAATGTCCAGGGAAACTGAAGCTTTCTTT; CDR3aa: CASRMSRETEAFF
j_gene: TRBJ1-5; abundance: .; d_gene: .; v_gene: TRBV7-9; CDR3nt: TGTGCCAGCAGCCCAGACAGCAATAGCAATCAGCCCCAGCATTTT; CDR3aa: CASSPDSNSNQPQHF
j_gene: TRBJ1-4; abundance: .; d_gene: .; v_gene: TRBV19; CDR3nt: TGTGCCAGTAGTATGGGGCAGGGTATAGGAAAACTGTTTTTT; CDR3aa: CASSMGQGIGKLFF
j_gene: TRBJ2-5; abundance: .; d_gene: .; v_gene: TRBV9; CDR3nt: TGTGCCAGCAGCGCCCCCTCAGTGGGCAGAGAGCAGTACTTC; CDR3aa: CASSAPSVGREQYF
j_gene: TRBJ1-1; abundance: .; d_gene: TRBD1; v_gene: TRBV6-5; CDR3nt: TGTGCCAGCAGGACAGGGAGCGTTGATACTGAAGCTTTCTTT; CDR3aa: CASRTGSVDTEAFF
j_gene: TRBJ2-2; abundance: .; d_gene: TRBD1; v_gene: TRBV2; CDR3nt: TGTGCCAGCTCCGACAGGGGTAACACCGGGGAGCTGTTTTTT; CDR3aa: CASSDRGNTGELFF
j_gene: TRBJ2-7; abundance: .; d_gene: .; v_gene: TRBV19; CDR3nt: TGTGCCAGTAGTATCCGGGACTCCTACGAGCAGTACTTC; CDR3aa: CASSIRDSYEQYF
j_gene: TRBJ2-7; abundance: .; d_gene: .; v_gene: TRBV27; CDR3nt: TGTGCCAGCAGAGAGACGGGAAATTGGGAGCAGTACTTC; CDR3aa: CASRETGNWEQYF
j_gene: TRBJ2-1; abundance: .; d_gene: TRBD1; v_gene: TRBV6-4; CDR3nt: TGTGCCAGCAGTGACGGCGACAGGGGGGACTACAATGAGCAGTTCTTC; CDR3aa: CASSDGDRGDYNEQFF
j_gene: TRBJ2-3; abundance: .; d_gene: .; v_gene: TRBV4-1; CDR3nt: TGCGCCAGCAGCCAAATACAGCCAGATACGCAGTATTTT; CDR3aa: CASSQIQPDTQYF
j_gene: TRBJ1-2; abundance: .; d_gene: .; v_gene: TRBV19; CDR3nt: TGTGCCAGTAGCTATTCCTCCTTTCTTAACTATGGCTACACCTTC; CDR3aa: CASSYSSFLNYGYTF
j_gene: TRBJ2-7; abundance: .; d_gene: .; v_gene: TRBV5-1; CDR3nt: TGCGCCAGCAGCTCCTTATCGTCGTACTTC; CDR3aa: CASSSLSSYF
j_gene: TRBJ2-3; abundance: .; d_gene: TRBD2; v_gene: TRBV30; CDR3nt: TGTGCCTGGAGTCCGCTAGCGGGAGGTCCTACCCACACAGATACGCAGTATTTT; CDR3aa: CAWSPLAGGPTHTDTQYF
j_gene: TRBJ1-3; abundance: .; d_gene: TRBD1; v_gene: TRBV15; CDR3nt: TGTGCCACCAGCAGTAACAGGGGTGGAAACACCATATATTTT; CDR3aa: CATSSNRGGNTIYF
j_gene: TRBJ1-2; abundance: .; d_gene: .; v_gene: TRBV28; CDR3nt: TGTGCCAGCAGTTTAAGACAGGCTAACTATGGCTACACCTTC; CDR3aa: CASSLRQANYGYTF
j_gene: TRBJ2-1; abundance: .; d_gene: TRBD2; v_gene: TRBV7-2; CDR3nt: TGTGCCAGCAGCTTTTACCGTGGACTAGCGGGGTCCCTTAGGAAGTTCTTC; CDR3aa: CASSFYRGLAGSLRKFF
j_gene: TRBJ2-1; abundance: .; d_gene: .; v_gene: TRBV7-3; CDR3nt: TGTGCCAGCAGCGCGGGACTCCTCTCCTACAATGAGCAGTTCTTC; CDR3aa: CASSAGLLSYNEQFF
j_gene: TRBJ2-3; abundance: .; d_gene: TRBD1; v_gene: TRBV28; CDR3nt: TGTGCCAGCTGGGGACAGGGAATCACAGATACGCAGTATTTT; CDR3aa: CASWGQGITDTQYF
j_gene: TRBJ1-5; abundance: .; d_gene: TRBD1; v_gene: TRBV28; CDR3nt: TGTGCCAGCAGTCCAGACAGGGGGCGCTATCAGCCCCAGCATTTT; CDR3aa: CASSPDRGRYQPQHF
j_gene: TRBJ2-7; abundance: .; d_gene: .; v_gene: TRBV9; CDR3nt: TGTGCCAGCAGCGCCCCCGGTAACGAGCAGTACTTC; CDR3aa: CASSAPGNEQYF
j_gene: TRBJ2-2; abundance: .; d_gene: .; v_gene: TRBV7-8; CDR3nt: TGTGCCAGTCTCCATGACCACCGACAAACCGGGGAGCTGTTTTTT; CDR3aa: CASLHDHRQTGELFF
j_gene: TRBJ2-1; abundance: .; d_gene: TRBD2; v_gene: TRBV10-3; CDR3nt: TGTGCCATCAGTGACCCCCTCTTTACTAGCGGGAGTAGGGATGAGCAGTTCTTC; CDR3aa: CAISDPLFTSGSRDEQFF
j_gene: TRBJ2-4; abundance: .; d_gene: TRBD1; v_gene: TRBV11-2; CDR3nt: TGTGCCAGCAGCTTAGTTGGGGACAGCGGAAACATTCAGTACTTC; CDR3aa: CASSLVGDSGNIQYF
j_gene: TRBJ2-1; abundance: .; d_gene: TRBD2; v_gene: TRBV11-2; CDR3nt: TGTGCCAGCAGCTTAGGAGCGGGGCTCCACAATGAGCAGTTCTTC; CDR3aa: CASSLGAGLHNEQFF
j_gene: TRBJ1-4; abundance: .; d_gene: TRBD1; v_gene: TRBV11-2; CDR3nt: TGTGCCAGCAGCTCCCCGACAGGGCCGAATGAAAAACTGTTTTTT; CDR3aa: CASSSPTGPNEKLFF
j_gene: TRBJ1-2; abundance: few; d_gene: TRBD1; v_gene: TRBV4-1; CDR3nt: TGCGCCAGCAGCCATAGACAGGGGCGCCACTATGGCTACACCTTC; CDR3aa: CASSHRQGRHYGYTF
j_gene: TRBJ1-1; abundance: .; d_gene: .; v_gene: TRBV15; CDR3nt: TGTGCCACCAGCAGAGACAGGGGGAACACTGAAGCTTTCTTT; CDR3aa: CATSRDRGNTEAFF
j_gene: TRBJ2-7; abundance: .; d_gene: .; v_gene: TRBV19; CDR3nt: TGTGCCAGTAGACACTCACCGCTGGGAGTGGTGCAGTACTTC; CDR3aa: CASRHSPLGVVQYF
j_gene: TRBJ2-7; abundance: .; d_gene: .; v_gene: TRBV11-1; CDR3nt: TGTGCCAGCAGCTTAGGTGGGACTTACGAGCAGTACTTC; CDR3aa: CASSLGGTYEQYF
j_gene: TRBJ2-7; abundance: .; d_gene: TRBD2; v_gene: TRBV19; CDR3nt: TGTGCCAGTAGCCTGCGGACTAGCGGGATAGACTACGAGCAGTACTTC; CDR3aa: CASSLRTSGIDYEQYF
j_gene: TRBJ2-7; abundance: .; d_gene: TRBD2; v_gene: TRBV2; CDR3nt: TGTGCCAGCAGTGATAGCGGGAGGAACTCCTACGAGCAGTACTTC; CDR3aa: CASSDSGRNSYEQYF
j_gene: TRBJ2-7; abundance: .; d_gene: TRBD1; v_gene: TRBV28; CDR3nt: TGTGCCACCAGGGGGCCCATCGGGTACGAGCAGTACTTC; CDR3aa: CATRGPIGYEQYF
j_gene: TRBJ2-7; abundance: .; d_gene: .; v_gene: TRBV6-1; CDR3nt: TGTGCCAGCAGTGTAGTGGAGCGGGTCTACGAGCAGTACTTC; CDR3aa: CASSVVERVYEQYF
j_gene: TRBJ2-1; abundance: .; d_gene: TRBD1; v_gene: TRBV15; CDR3nt: TGTGCCACCAGCAGTTATACAGGGGGTCCGTCCTACAATGAGCAGTTCTTC; CDR3aa: CATSSYTGGPSYNEQFF
j_gene: TRBJ2-3; abundance: few; d_gene: .; v_gene: TRBV19; CDR3nt: TGTGCCAGTAGTATAACTTCAGGGAGCACAGATACGCAGTATTTT; CDR3aa: CASSITSGSTDTQYF
j_gene: TRBJ1-2; abundance: .; d_gene: TRBD1; v_gene: TRBV30; CDR3nt: TGTGCCTTGAACAGGGGTATCTTTGGCTACACCTTC; CDR3aa: CALNRGIFGYTF
j_gene: TRBJ1-2; abundance: .; d_gene: .; v_gene: TRBV28; CDR3nt: TGTGCCAGCAGGACTCTAACCTCAGGGAATGGCTACACCTTC; CDR3aa: CASRTLTSGNGYTF